This TCR beta chain is from a study of shared clonotypes between healthy human individuals. With V trimmed by 1 base and J by 5 bases, 1 base remained unmatched. CDR1 and CDR2 (germline): SGHAT, FQNNGV. The CDR3 has 14 amino acids. The repertoire was sequenced with immunoSEQ multiplex PCR; TCRdb's copy has only in-frame clones and lacks some. The repertoire has roughly 2,500,000 clones, 80% to 95% of them found once; the top ten carry around 0.37%. This clonotype was obtained from a man aged 18-30 years in good health. Some clones in this sample may be carry-over from other donors' samples. Sequenced sample: naive CD4+ T cells from PBMCs. Subset reported: CD45RA+ positively selected. The chain has TRBV11-2 and TRBJ2-7, with 11 positions matching TRBD1. The chain's CDR3 is CASSLVGQGDEQYF. CDR3 nucleotide sequence: TGTGCCAGCAGCTTAGTGGGACAGGGGGACGAGCAGTACTTC.